The T cell receptor beta chain under discussion was sequenced for a study of shared T cell receptors in the human thymus. Libraries were prepared by immunoSEQ multiplex PCR; TCRdb keeps only in-frame clonotypes and omits some of them. Of about 660,000 clones listed, roughly 90% are singletons. This CDR3 has 14 amino acids. Germline V lookup: CDR1 SGHTA, CDR2 FQGNSA. The ends lost 5 bases at V and 7 bases at J; junction bases unmatched: 9. This sample also belongs to another study, concerning human thymus T cells. This second study notes: Corrective cardiac surgery supplied the resected thymus tissue. Among unrelated individuals, related research reported thymic repertoires that overlapped highly.

The chain is built from TRBV7-2 and TRBJ2-7; 9 bases match TRBD2. The material sequenced was thymocytes. The sequence was collected from a boy younger than two with a congenital heart defect. The CDR3 DNA reads TGTGCCAGCAGCCCCCTGGTAGCGGGAGTTGAGCAGTACTTC. It is translated as CASSPLVAGVEQYF. Combining the CDR3 with reference TRBV7-2 and TRBJ2-7 gives the whole variable domain GAGVSQSPSNKVTEKGKDVELRCDPISGHTALYWYRQSLGQGLEFLIYFQGNSAPDKSGLPSDRFSAERTGGSVSTLTIQRTQQEDSAVYLCASSPLVAGVEQYFGPGTRLTVT.